This T cell receptor (beta chain) was recorded in a study of T cells after yellow fever vaccination. CDR1 DFQATT and CDR2 SNEGSKA come from the germline V gene (reference sequence). Trimming took 0 bases from V and 5 from J, leaving 5 bases between them. The CDR3 has 11 residues. Template switching with 5'RACE generated the TCR cDNA and added a universal primer site and UMIs. One entry per CDR3 protein results from TCRdb running MiXCR on the 5' RACE reads. The profile shows around 550,000 distinct CDR3 sequences, roughly 21% of them singletons. The study's findings and limits: Post-booster samples contained most primary-vaccination clones (approximately 96% CD4, approximately 88% CD8). A small proportion of clonotypes was detected in both the CD4 and CD8 compartments.

Concerning this clonotype: The antigen is undetermined.

The sequencing used PBMCs, collected 15 days after the yellow fever booster vaccination. The origin of this receptor is a man under 40 who received the YFV17D yellow fever vaccine. The chain joins TRBV20-1 to TRBJ2-7; no definite D call. The CDR3 sequence: CSARDVHEQYF. CDR3 nucleotide sequence: TGCAGTGCTAGAGATGTCCACGAGCAGTACTTC.